The 10 T cell receptor beta chains in this list originate from one sample, sequenced in a study of blood T cell repertoires in COVID-19. Assay used: immunoSEQ multiplex PCR; TCRdb lists only in-frame clones, some missing. The sample includes 220,000 or so clones, 65% to 85% of them seen just once. Input material: peripheral blood. These receptor sequences come from a woman in her twenties or thirties who had recovered from COVID-19.

J is TRBJ1-6 and V is TRBV5-1; 7 nucleotides align to TRBD1. Unmatched junction bases numbered 8, after V lost 0 bases and J lost 8 bases. The CDR3 is 16 amino acids. The germline gives CDR1 SGHRS, CDR2 YFSETQ. The CDR3 protein is CASSLGTGFGDSPLHF. As DNA, the CDR3 is TGCGCCAGCAGCTTGGGGACAGGTTTTGGGGATTCACCCCTCCACTTT.

The V and J genes are TRBV30 and TRBJ2-6, with a weak D call TRBD2 (6 bases). This CDR3 comprises 17 residues. Per germline, CDR1 GTSNPN and CDR2 SVGIG (reference sequence). CDR3 protein: CARDFRAGDSGANVLTF. The CDR3 DNA reads TGTGCTCGGGACTTTAGGGCCGGAGACTCTGGGGCCAACGTCCTGACTTTC.

The sample holds a few counts of this clone. The rearrangement links TRBV2 to TRBJ2-2; a weak D match, TRBD2 (5 bases). V dropped 7 bases and J dropped 2 bases, with 5 bases sitting between them. CDR3 length: 12 residues. From germline, CDR1 is SNHLY and CDR2 FYNNEI. The CDR3 here is CASTGNTGELFF. The CDR3 DNA sequence: TGTGCCAGCACGGGAAACACCGGGGAGCTGTTTTTT.

The chain employs TRBV30 and TRBJ1-1, with D perhaps TRBD1 (6 bases). This CDR3 comprises 13 residues. V dropped 2 bases and J dropped 2 bases, with 9 bases sitting between them. Per germline, CDR1 GTSNPN and CDR2 SVGIG (reference sequence). The chain's CDR3 is CAWSRDTNTEAFF. DNA for the CDR3: TGTGCCTGGAGTAGGGACACAAACACTGAAGCTTTCTTT.

The rearrangement joins TRBV14 to TRBJ2-1; TRBD2 is a possible D gene (5 bases). Germline-derived CDR1 and CDR2 are SGHDN and FVKESK. This CDR3 region has 14 residues. The V end was cut by 1 base, the J end by 9 bases, with 13 bases between. The CDR3 loop is CASSQGRARAEQFF. CDR3 bases: TGTGCCAGCAGCCAAGGGCGGGCTAGAGCTGAGCAGTTCTTC.

This chain links TRBV28 with TRBJ2-6; D call uncertain. V lost 3 bases and J lost 2, with 8 bases in between. Germline V gives CDR1 MDHEN, CDR2 SYDVKM. This CDR3 has 15 residues. The chain's CDR3 is CASSFWPAGANVLTF. The CDR3 nucleotides read TGTGCCAGCAGTTTTTGGCCAGCTGGGGCCAACGTCCTGACTTTC.

This rearrangement joins TRBV9 to TRBJ1-2, with TRBD1 as a possible D gene (5 bases). Per germline, CDR1 SGDLS and CDR2 YYNGEE. V lost 3 bases and J 3 bases, leaving 18 bases between the germline ends. The CDR3 is made up of 16 amino acids. This chain's CDR3 is CASSGSSGGGDYGYTF. Written as DNA, the CDR3 is TGTGCCAGCAGCGGGTCGTCAGGAGGAGGGGACTATGGCTACACCTTC. The full variable domain, rest sourced from reference TRBV9 and TRBJ1-2, is DSGVTQTPKHLITATGQRVTLRCSPRSGDLSVYWYQQSLDQGLQFLIQYYNGEERAKGNILERFSAQQFPDLHSELNLSSLELGDSALYFCASSGSSGGGDYGYTFGSGTRLTVV.

The chain carries TRBV27 and TRBJ1-4, with TRBD1 matching over 8 bases. This CDR3 is 14 amino acids long. J was trimmed by 7 bases and V by 1 base; bases with no gene match: 2. In germline, CDR1 is MNHEY, CDR2 SMNVEV (reference sequence). The CDR3 loop is CASSLLGTGEKLFF. Written as DNA, the CDR3 is TGTGCCAGCAGTTTATTGGGGACAGGTGAAAAACTGTTTTTT.

V usage is TRBV19 and J usage is TRBJ2-6, with 7 bases lining up with TRBD1. The trim removed 5 bases at V and 2 bases at J, leaving 6 bases unmatched. The CDR3 spans 16 residues. From germline, CDR1 is LNHDA and CDR2 SQIVND (reference sequence). CDR3 nucleotides: TGTGCCAGTAGTTCGACAGGGCTTCCTGGGGCCAACGTCCTGACTTTC. It translates to CASSSTGLPGANVLTF.

This chain joins TRBV7-9 and TRBJ1-1; D possibly corresponds to TRBD1 (6 bases). The CDR3 sequence is 17 residues long. V shed 2 bases and J shed 5 bases, with 21 bases lying between them. Per germline, CDR1 SEHNR and CDR2 FQNEAQ (reference sequence). Here the CDR3 DNA reads TGTGCCAGCAGCTTAAACCCCCCTTGGGGGCATTTAACTGAAGCTTTCTTT. Protein sequence: CASSLNPPWGHLTEAFF.